This TCR beta chain was recorded in a study of shared T cell receptors in the human thymus. Libraries were prepared by immunoSEQ multiplex PCR; TCRdb keeps only in-frame clonotypes and omits some of them. The sample yields under 700,000 clones, roughly 74% seen once. Between the trimmed V and J ends, which lost 5 bases and 6 bases, there was a span of 14 bases. Looked up from germline, CDR1 is SSHAT and CDR2 is FNYEAQ (reference sequence). The CDR3 sequence is 13 residues long. These sequences were also reported in another study, on human thymus T cells. That work contributes: Finnish infants who were healthy and having corrective surgery for congenital heart defects made up the donors. As related research reported, thymic repertoires overlapped highly among unrelated individuals.

This TCR was recovered from a boy under two years old with a congenital heart defect. What was sequenced was thymocytes. This chain uses TRBV7-7 with TRBJ2-7; D is perhaps TRBD2 (6 bases). The CDR3 region is CASSTTSRSEQYF. In nucleotides, the CDR3 is TGTGCCAGCAGCACCACTAGCCGGAGCGAGCAGTACTTC.